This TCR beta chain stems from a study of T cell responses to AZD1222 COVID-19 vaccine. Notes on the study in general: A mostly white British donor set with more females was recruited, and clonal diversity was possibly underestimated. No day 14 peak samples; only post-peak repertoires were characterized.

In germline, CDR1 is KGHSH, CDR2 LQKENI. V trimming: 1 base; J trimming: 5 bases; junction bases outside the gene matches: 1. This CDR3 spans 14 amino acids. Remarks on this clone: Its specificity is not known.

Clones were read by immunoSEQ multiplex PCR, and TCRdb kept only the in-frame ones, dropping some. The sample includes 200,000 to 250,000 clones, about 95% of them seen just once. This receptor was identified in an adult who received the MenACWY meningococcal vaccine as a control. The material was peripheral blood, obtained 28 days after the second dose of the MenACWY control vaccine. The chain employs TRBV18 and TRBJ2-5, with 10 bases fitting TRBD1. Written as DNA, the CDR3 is TGTGCCAGCTCACCACGGACAGGGGGGGAGACCCAGTACTTC. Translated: CASSPRTGGETQYF. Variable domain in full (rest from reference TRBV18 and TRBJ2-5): NAGVMQNPRHLVRRRGQEARLRCSPMKGHSHVYWYRQLPEEGLKFMVYLQKENIIDESGMPKERFSAEFPKEGPSILRIQQVVRGDSAAYFCASSPRTGGETQYFGPGTRLLVL.